What follows are 23 T cell receptor beta chains derived from one specimen sequenced in a study of blood T cell repertoires in COVID-19. Clones were read by immunoSEQ multiplex PCR, and TCRdb kept only the in-frame ones, dropping some. The sample consists of around 100,000 clones, around 87% of them appearing once. The material sequenced was peripheral blood. The receptor source for this set is a human donor in a cohort sampled during active COVID-19.

J is TRBJ2-1 and V is TRBV7-8, with 8 nucleotides matching TRBD2. The germline V gene encodes CDR1 SGHVS and CDR2 FQNEAQ. Trimming at V came to 5 bases and at J to 3 bases, leaving 15 bases not matched to a gene. The CDR3 has 18 residues. CDR3 in DNA: TGTGCCAGCAGCCTGGAGGGATCTTTCGCGGGGGGCTACAATGAGCAGTTCTTC. Translating gives CASSLEGSFAGGYNEQFF.

The chain carries TRBV7-9 and TRBJ2-7, with D unclear. This CDR3 has 12 amino acids. The ends were cut back, 5 bases at V and 9 bases at J, with 14 bases in the middle. Germline CDR1 and CDR2: SEHNR and FQNEAQ (reference sequence). CDR3 residues: CASSPAETMQYF. CDR3 coding DNA: TGTGCCAGCAGCCCGGCGGAGACGATGCAGTACTTC.

This sequence joins TRBV10-3 and TRBJ2-5; 10 bases align to TRBD2. The CDR3 consists of 14 residues. Per the germline V gene, CDR1 is ENHRY and CDR2 is SYGVKD. V lost 3 bases and J lost 2; bases outside the gene matches: 0. The CDR3 reads CAISELAGQETQYF. Written as DNA, the CDR3 is TGTGCCATCAGTGAACTAGCGGGACAAGAGACCCAGTACTTC.

Concerning this clone: The sample carries other DNA sequences with the same CDR3. V is TRBV5-4 and J is TRBJ2-1; TRBD1 agrees at 11 bases. Trimming took 2 bases from V and 4 from J; bases not matched to a gene: 2. Germline CDR1 SGHNT, CDR2 YYREEE (reference sequence). This CDR3 comprises 15 residues. The CDR3 sequence: CASSLGTGGYNEQFF. CDR3 DNA sequence: TGTGCCAGCAGCTTAGGGACAGGGGGGTACAATGAGCAGTTCTTC.

This clone was seen a single time. DNA of the CDR3: TGCGCCAGCAGCCAAGATCCAGGGTTGAAAGGGGGGGCCAACGTCCTGACTTTC. Protein product: CASSQDPGLKGGANVLTF. The rearrangement joins TRBV4-1 to TRBJ2-6; D may be TRBD1 (5 bases). From germline, CDR1 is MGHRA and CDR2 YSYEKL. V shed 0 bases and J shed 4 bases, with 16 bases lying between them. CDR3 length equals 18 residues.

J is TRBJ2-7 and V is TRBV6-5, with D uncertain. The V gene lost 5 bases and the J gene lost 4 bases, with 9 bases spanning the gap. The germline V gene encodes CDR1 MNHEY and CDR2 SVGAGI. The CDR3 runs to 12 residues. The DNA of the CDR3 is TGTGCCAGCAGTCTAGGTGGGTACGAGCAGTACTTC. Its translation is CASSLGGYEQYF.

This clone occurred a few times. This sequence joins TRBV19 and TRBJ1-6; D ambiguous. Germline V lookup: CDR1 LNHDA, CDR2 SQIVND (reference sequence). V was shortened by 5 bases and J by 7 bases, with 12 bases between the two germline ends. The CDR3 loop spans 14 amino acids. CDR3 nucleotide sequence: TGTGCCAGTAGTCGAACCAGTTACAATTCACCCCTCCACTTT. This sequence encodes CASSRTSYNSPLHF.

V is TRBV7-9 and J is TRBJ1-1, with D perhaps TRBD1 (5 bases). Germline V gene lookup returns CDR1 SEHNR and CDR2 FQNEAQ (reference sequence). Trimming removed 5 bases from V and 11 bases from J, with 24 bases in between. CDR3 length: 15 amino acids. DNA for the CDR3: TGTGCCAGCAGCCCCCGAGAGGCAGGGCTTCTCGAGGCTTTCTTT. Encoded protein: CASSPREAGLLEAFF. The full variable domain, in which reference TRBV7-9 and TRBJ1-1 provide the parts outside the CDR3, is DTGVSQNPRHKITKRGQNVTFRCDPISEHNRLYWYRQTLGQGPEFLTYFQNEAQLEKSRLLSDRFSAERPKGSFSTLEIQRTEQGDSAMYLCASSPREAGLLEAFFGQGTRLTVV.

The V and J genes are TRBV19 and TRBJ2-5; 7 bases are a match to TRBD2. The germline V gene encodes CDR1 LNHDA and CDR2 SQIVND (reference sequence). Trimming cost V 9 bases and J 2 bases; bases outside gene matches: 3. This CDR3 region has 12 residues. This CDR3 reads CASGRPQETQYF. The CDR3 DNA is TGTGCCAGCGGGAGGCCGCAAGAGACCCAGTACTTC.

This chain connects TRBV29-1 to TRBJ1-2; 7 bases agree with TRBD1. CDR3 length equals 13 residues. The ends lost 3 bases at V and 4 bases at J; junction bases unmatched: 5. Germline-derived CDR1 and CDR2 are SQVTM and ANQGSEA. CDR3 nucleotides: TGCAGCGTTGACCCAGGGGGTGGCTATGGCTACACCTTC. Translating gives CSVDPGGGYGYTF.

This clone was counted only a few times. The V and J genes are TRBV13 and TRBJ2-1; D may be TRBD1 (6 bases). V lost 4 bases to trimming and J lost 5 bases, with 18 bases between them. The length of the CDR3 is 16 residues. The germline CDR1 and CDR2 sequences are PRHDT and FYEKMQ (reference sequence). The CDR3: CASSYRVWDFDNEQFF. CDR3 nucleotide sequence: TGTGCCAGCAGCTACAGGGTCTGGGATTTCGACAATGAGCAGTTCTTC.

This chain links TRBV6-5 with TRBJ2-6; the D is unclear. This CDR3 contains 16 residues. Germline CDR1 is MNHEY and CDR2 is SVGAGI. The V end was cut by 0 bases, the J end by 0 bases, with 6 bases between. This chain's CDR3 is CASSYSTSSGANVLTF. The CDR3 DNA is TGTGCCAGCAGTTACTCGACAAGCTCTGGGGCCAACGTCCTGACTTTC.

This chain connects TRBV6-4 to TRBJ2-7, with TRBD1 identical over 9 bases. V shed 7 bases and J 2 bases; nucleotides not matched to a gene: 9. Germline CDR1 and CDR2: MRHNA and SNTAGT. The CDR3 length is 15 residues. CDR3 DNA sequence: TGTGCCAGCACCCAAACAGGGGGCAGGGCCTACGAGCAGTACTTC. It specifies CASTQTGGRAYEQYF.

The rearrangement uses TRBV7-3 and TRBJ2-1; 13 nucleotides agree with TRBD2. V gave up 4 bases and J gave up 4 bases; unmatched junction bases: 4. The length of the CDR3 is 16 residues. Per the germline V gene, CDR1 is SGHTA and CDR2 is FQGTGA. CDR3 sequence reads: CASSSGTSGIYNEQFF. The CDR3 nucleotides read TGTGCCAGCAGCTCAGGGACTAGCGGGATTTACAATGAGCAGTTCTTC.

This chain links TRBV18 with TRBJ1-4; D not resolved. There are 18 residues in the CDR3. Deletions cut 1 base from V and 2 bases from J, with 17 bases between. The germline CDR1 and CDR2 sequences are KGHSH and LQKENI. The CDR3 loop is CASSPRSRTASTNEKLFF. DNA of the CDR3: TGTGCCAGCTCACCACGGAGTAGAACAGCTAGCACTAATGAAAAACTGTTTTTT.

The J gene is TRBJ2-7, the V gene TRBV29-1; weak D call: TRBD1 (6 bases). The CDR3 spans 14 residues. Between the trimmed V and J ends, which lost 5 bases and 0 bases, there was a span of 14 bases. The germline V gene has CDR1 SQVTM and CDR2 ANQGSEA. The CDR3 DNA reads as TGCAGCGTTAGACGGAACAGGGACTCCTACGAGCAGTACTTC. The encoded protein is CSVRRNRDSYEQYF.

This chain links TRBV5-1 with TRBJ2-2; unclear D gene. The CDR3 covers 15 residues. V lost 4 bases to trimming and J lost 1 base, with 11 bases between them. Germline-derived CDR1 and CDR2 are SGHRS and YFSETQ. CDR3 residues: CASSRPEMNTGELFF. The CDR3 DNA reads TGCGCCAGCAGCCGCCCCGAGATGAACACCGGGGAGCTGTTTTTT.

The CDR3 sequence: CASSLAGTGVTYEQFF. The CDR3 DNA is TGTGCCAGCAGCTTAGCGGGGACAGGCGTTACTTATGAGCAGTTCTTC. The rearrangement links TRBV7-8 to TRBJ2-1; TRBD1 matches at 8 bases. The V and J ends lost 0 bases and 8 bases, in that order; junction bases with no gene match: 9. Germline assignment: CDR1 SGHVS and CDR2 FQNEAQ. This CDR3 has 16 amino acids.

The rearrangement links TRBV10-2 to TRBJ2-7; 16 bases are shared with TRBD2. Germline-derived CDR1 and CDR2 are WSHSY and SAAADI. V dropped 2 bases and J dropped 4; count of bases not matched to a gene: 8. The CDR3 loop spans 18 amino acids. Written as DNA, the CDR3 is TGCGCCAGCAGTGAGCCCGGGACTAGCGGGAGGGCCGAATACGAGCAGTACTTC. It is translated as CASSEPGTSGRAEYEQYF.

The chain carries TRBV5-5 and TRBJ2-7; 7 nucleotides align to TRBD2. The V gene end was trimmed by 5 bases and the J gene end by 2 bases; junction bases not matched to a gene: 4. The germline V gene has CDR1 SGHKS and CDR2 YYEKEE (reference sequence). This CDR3 contains 13 residues. CDR3 bases: TGTGCCAGCAGAAACGGGGGGACCTACGAGCAGTACTTC. The encoded protein is CASRNGGTYEQYF.

This chain uses TRBV6-5 with TRBJ2-3; 8 bases align to TRBD2. Trimming at V came to 6 bases and at J to 4 bases, leaving 9 bases not matched to a gene. The CDR3 totals 15 residues. Germline CDR1 reads MNHEY; CDR2 reads SVGAGI. CDR3 residues: CASRKVAGRSDTQYF. CDR3 in DNA: TGTGCCAGCAGGAAGGTAGCGGGAAGGTCAGATACGCAGTATTTT.

The chain combines TRBV18 with TRBJ2-5, with TRBD2 matching over 9 bases. J lost 2 bases, V lost 2 bases, and 6 bases had no gene match. The CDR3 runs to 16 residues. CDR1 is KGHSH, CDR2 LQKENI, per germline. The CDR3 region is CASSPWTSASQETQYF. The CDR3, as DNA: TGTGCCAGCTCACCATGGACTAGCGCGTCTCAAGAGACCCAGTACTTC.

The chain combines TRBV15 with TRBJ1-4; 7 bases agree with TRBD1. From germline, CDR1 is LNHNV and CDR2 YYDKDF (reference sequence). J was trimmed by 7 bases and V by 3 bases; bases with no gene match: 5. The CDR3 totals 14 residues. The CDR3 coding sequence is TGTGCCACCAGCAGGGACAGGCGGAGTGAAAAACTGTTTTTT. Its translation is CATSRDRRSEKLFF.